This T cell receptor beta chain was sequenced in a study of T cell responses to AZD1222 COVID-19 vaccine. Whole-study results and caveats: The CD4 TCRs associated with vaccination extended across spike and predominated at 160-218 and 743-854.

Sequencing used immunoSEQ multiplex PCR; TCRdb keeps in-frame clones, though not all of them. The sample has some 180,000 clones, around 88% seen once. Trimming left V 2 bases short and J 0 bases short, with 8 bases between. CDR3 length: 15 residues. Per the germline V gene, CDR1 is LNHDA and CDR2 is SQIVND (reference sequence). As regards this clone: The antigen is unknown.

The rearrangement links TRBV19 to TRBJ1-3, with D possibly being TRBD1 (5 bases). The sample in question was peripheral blood, obtained on day 0 of AZD1222 vaccination. The receptor comes from an adult in good health. This CDR3 is CASSIQGASGNTIYF. CDR3 nucleotides: TGTGCCAGTAGTATACAGGGTGCCTCTGGAAACACCATATATTTT. Based on the CDR3 plus reference TRBV19 and TRBJ1-3, the full variable domain is DGGITQSPKYLFRKEGQNVTLSCEQNLNHDAMYWYRQDPGQGLRLIYYSQIVNDFQKGDIAEGYSVSREKKESFPLTVTSAQKNPTAFYLCASSIQGASGNTIYFGEGSWLTVV.